The 16 T cell receptor beta chains in this list originate from one sample, sequenced in a study of beta chain features in type 1 diabetes. The entirety of the isolated RNA underwent reverse transcription, so expressed TCRB transcripts were sequenced. Sequenced by immunoSEQ multiplex PCR; TCRdb stores in-frame clones only, minus some. The sample yields 680,000 or so clones, less than 20% seen once. Sequences were obtained from naive CD4+ T cells from blood. These TCRs come from a man between 18 and 29 years old in good health.

The rearrangement joins TRBV6-5 to TRBJ1-2; the match to TRBD1 covers 8 bases. The CDR3 totals 15 residues. Germline V lookup: CDR1 MNHEY, CDR2 SVGAGI. J gave up 4 bases and V 7 bases, and 11 bases lay outside the gene matches. The DNA for the CDR3 is TGTGCCAGCACCTTGGACAGGGATATACTCTATGGCTACACCTTC. It yields the protein CASTLDRDILYGYTF.

This clone was counted only a few times. The V and J genes are TRBV19 and TRBJ1-5; 11 nucleotides line up with TRBD1. V gave up 5 bases and J gave up 6 bases; unmatched junction bases: 3. CDR3 length: 14 amino acids. Per the germline V gene, CDR1 is LNHDA and CDR2 is SQIVND (reference sequence). The CDR3 loop is CASSWTGGIQPQHF. In nucleotides, the CDR3 is TGTGCCAGTAGTTGGACAGGGGGCATTCAGCCCCAGCATTTT.

The genes are TRBV11-2 and TRBJ2-1; TRBD2 might be the D (6 bases). There are 15 residues in the CDR3. Between the trimmed V and J ends, which lost 3 bases and 4 bases, there was a span of 13 bases. CDR1 is SGHAT, CDR2 FQNNGV, per germline. In DNA form, the CDR3 reads TGTGCCAGCAGCTTTCAGGGACTGCATTACAATGAGCAGTTCTTC. Protein product: CASSFQGLHYNEQFF.

This chain uses TRBV9 with TRBJ2-7; 8 bases are shared with TRBD2. From germline, CDR1 is SGDLS and CDR2 YYNGEE. Trimming took 3 bases from V and 2 from J; bases not matched to a gene: 7. The CDR3 extends over 15 amino acids. The CDR3 is CASSAMIGGAYEQYF. The CDR3 nucleotides are TGTGCCAGCAGCGCTATGATCGGGGGGGCCTACGAGCAGTACTTC.

The rearrangement links TRBV28 to TRBJ2-7; perhaps D is TRBD1 or TRBD2 (5 bases each). In germline, CDR1 is MDHEN, CDR2 SYDVKM. This CDR3 is 16 amino acids long. V gave up 7 bases and J gave up 4 bases, with 23 bases separating them. CDR3 sequence reads: CASTENEDLGAYEQYF. The CDR3 nucleotides read TGTGCCAGCACCGAAAATGAGGACCTCGGGGCATACGAGCAGTACTTC.

This clone has only a few counts. V and J are TRBV30 and TRBJ1-6; TRBD1 matches at 7 bases. CDR3 length: 13 residues. The germline gives CDR1 GTSNPN, CDR2 SVGIG (reference sequence). The junction had 5 bases not matched to a gene; V was cut back by 5 bases and J by 7 bases. The CDR3 coding sequence is TGTGCCTGGGGCCGGGACAGAAATTCACCCCTCCACTTT. It encodes CAWGRDRNSPLHF.

This sequence joins TRBV18 and TRBJ2-1; TRBD1 matches 8 bases. The trim removed 3 bases at V and 10 bases at J, leaving 5 bases unmatched. The CDR3 loop spans 13 amino acids. The germline CDR1 and CDR2 sequences are KGHSH and LQKENI. CDR3 bases: TGTGCCAGCTCACCGACAGGGGATGGCGAGCAGTTCTTC. Encoded protein: CASSPTGDGEQFF. Using reference TRBV18 and TRBJ2-1 for the parts outside the CDR3, the full variable domain is NAGVMQNPRHLVRRRGQEARLRCSPMKGHSHVYWYRQLPEEGLKFMVYLQKENIIDESGMPKERFSAEFPKEGPSILRIQQVVRGDSAAYFCASSPTGDGEQFFGPGTRLTVL.

In the case of this clone: Other DNA sequences in this sample translate to the same CDR3. The chain employs TRBV7-2 and TRBJ2-7, with 11 nucleotides matching TRBD1. Germline CDR1 is SGHTA and CDR2 is FQGNSA. CDR3 length equals 16 residues. With 0 bases clipped from V and 1 base from J, the junction kept 2 bases outside the gene matches. CDR3 nucleotides: TGTGCCAGCAGCTTAGCCGGGACAGGGGGTTCCTACGAGCAGTACTTC. It encodes CASSLAGTGGSYEQYF.

This clone was picked up a small number of times. The chain carries TRBV15 and TRBJ2-5; no clear D. The DNA end favors TRBJ2-7, so the J call may be wrong. Germline V gene data show CDR1 as LNHNV and CDR2 as YYDKDF (reference sequence). The CDR3 spans 13 residues. The CDR3 spells CATSRDPPSEQYF. CDR3 DNA: TGTGCCACCAGCAGAGATCCCCCAAGCGAGCAGTACTTC.

This sequence joins TRBV4-2 and TRBJ2-2; weak D call: TRBD1 (7 bases). Germline CDR1 and CDR2: LGHNA and YNFKEQ. This CDR3 comprises 15 residues. Trimming cost V 8 bases and J 1 base, with 14 bases left between them. This CDR3 is CASRGDRRNTGELFF. Written as DNA, the CDR3 is TGTGCCAGCCGCGGGGACAGACGGAACACCGGGGAGCTGTTTTTT.

This clone was detected only a few times. This chain joins TRBV2 and TRBJ2-5; D unclear. CDR3 length equals 14 residues. The V end was cut by 1 base, the J end by 4 bases, with 10 bases between. The germline V gene encodes CDR1 SNHLY and CDR2 FYNNEI. In DNA form, the CDR3 reads TGTGCCAGCAGTGAAGGTCTACAGCGAGAGACCCAGTACTTC. This encodes CASSEGLQRETQYF.

This clone has more than one count but fewer than ten. The chain employs TRBV5-1 and TRBJ2-5, with a tentative D call TRBD2 (6 bases). The CDR3 consists of 15 residues. The V end was cut by 2 bases, the J end by 4 bases, with 15 bases between. Germline CDR1 is SGHRS and CDR2 is YFSETQ. The CDR3 bases are TGCGCCAGCAGCTTCACAGTGGGGGGATTAGAGACCCAGTACTTC. Protein sequence: CASSFTVGGLETQYF.

About this clone: At one end, the junction sequence differs from germline, possibly due to a read error. The sample has other DNA sequences that encode this CDR3 too. CDR3 sequence: CSALTGNYGYTF. As DNA, the CDR3 is TGCAGCGCTCTAACTGGAAACTATGGCTACACCTTT. The rearrangement joins TRBV29-1 to TRBJ1-2; D is unclear. Germline CDR1 and CDR2: SQVTM and ANQGSEA. This CDR3 comprises 12 residues. Full variable domain (remainder filled in from reference TRBV29-1 and TRBJ1-2): SAVISQKPSRDICQRGTSLTIQCQVDSQVTMMFWYRQQPGQSLTLIATANQGSEATYESGFVIDKFPISRPNLTFSTLTVSNMSPEDSSIYLCSALTGNYGYTFGSGTRLTVV.

This clone was detected only a few times. CDR3 in amino acids: CASSPGSGRGADTQYF. In DNA, the CDR3 is TGTGCCAGCTCACCAGGTTCCGGGAGAGGGGCAGATACGCAGTATTTT. The chain has TRBV18 and TRBJ2-3; perhaps TRBD2 as D (6 bases). CDR3 length equals 16 residues. CDR1 and CDR2 from the germline V gene are KGHSH and LQKENI. V shed 2 bases and J shed 4 bases, with 16 bases lying between them. Filled out from reference TRBV18 and TRBJ2-3, the complete variable domain reads NAGVMQNPRHLVRRRGQEARLRCSPMKGHSHVYWYRQLPEEGLKFMVYLQKENIIDESGMPKERFSAEFPKEGPSILRIQQVVRGDSAAYFCASSPGSGRGADTQYFGPGTRLTVL.

This clone was detected only a few times. Within the sample, other DNA sequences also encode this same CDR3. J is TRBJ2-6 and V is TRBV18, with D hard to call. CDR1 and CDR2 (germline): KGHSH, LQKENI. The V gene lost 0 bases and the J gene lost 1 base, with 7 bases spanning the gap. The CDR3 covers 16 residues. The CDR3 nucleotides are TGTGCCAGCTCACCACCGGGATTATCTGGGGCCAACGTCCTGACTTTC. Its translation is CASSPPGLSGANVLTF.

The chain employs TRBV18 and TRBJ1-2, with D perhaps TRBD1 (6 bases). CDR1 is KGHSH, CDR2 LQKENI, per germline. This CDR3 is 15 amino acids long. V lost 3 bases to trimming and J lost 1 base, with 12 bases between them. The CDR3 loop reads CASSPSRTVNYGYTF. The CDR3 region has the DNA TGTGCCAGCTCACCTTCTCGGACAGTTAACTATGGCTACACCTTC.